This T cell receptor (beta chain) was recovered during a study of CD8 T cells in ankylosing spondylitis. Study results and limitations: Apparently characteristic of ankylosing spondylitis blood was a TCR beta motif (about eight highly homologous variants). Before this, some motif variants had been reported in reactive arthritis synovial fluid and blood. As for the disease-linked clones, they showed a CD8+ phenotype and occurred at relatively low frequencies in peripheral blood.

The TCR beta libraries were generated through quantitative 5'-RACE incorporating molecular barcodes. MiXCR, run by TCRdb on the 5' RACE reads, gives a single entry per CDR3 protein. The table includes 200,000 to 250,000 distinct CDR3 sequences, about 11% detected once. CDR1 is LGHDT and CDR2 is YNNKEL in the germline V gene (reference sequence). The ends were cut back, 1 base at V and 6 bases at J, with 10 bases in the middle. CDR3 length: 15 residues. The sample holds many counts of this clonotype. Its antigen is unidentified. The sequence derives from a male donor with ankylosing spondylitis or in good health (not recorded which). V gene TRBV3-1 combines with J gene TRBJ1-6; D not resolved. What was sequenced was blood, either unsorted or a sorted T cell fraction (not recorded which). The CDR3, as DNA: TGTGCCAGCAGCCAAGCTGTAGGAGGTAATTCACCCCTCCACTTT. Translating gives CASSQAVGGNSPLHF.